The T cell receptor beta chain under discussion was sequenced for a study of identical twins. Study observations and caveats: In cord blood, abundant beta clonotypes had fewer insertions; memory showed no trend.

This clonotype was picked up many times. What it binds is not known. The donor group consisted entirely of healthy Caucasians. A universal primer binding site was introduced by template switching. The final cDNA contained unique molecular identifiers. TCRdb itself ran the 5' RACE reads through MiXCR, one entry per CDR3 protein. The sample contains 200,000 to 300,000 distinct CDR3 sequences, about 11% of which appear only once. This CDR3 contains 13 residues. V lost 2 bases and J 4 bases, leaving 8 bases between the germline ends. The V gene's germline CDR1 is MNHEY and CDR2 SVGAGI. The chain couples TRBV6-5 to TRBJ1-1; D unresolved. Material for sequencing was memory T cells sorted from blood. This clonotype was sampled from a man aged 50 or older in good health. CDR3 DNA sequence: TGTGCCAGCAGTTACGTAGGGAGCACTGAAGCTTTCTTT. It translates to CASSYVGSTEAFF.